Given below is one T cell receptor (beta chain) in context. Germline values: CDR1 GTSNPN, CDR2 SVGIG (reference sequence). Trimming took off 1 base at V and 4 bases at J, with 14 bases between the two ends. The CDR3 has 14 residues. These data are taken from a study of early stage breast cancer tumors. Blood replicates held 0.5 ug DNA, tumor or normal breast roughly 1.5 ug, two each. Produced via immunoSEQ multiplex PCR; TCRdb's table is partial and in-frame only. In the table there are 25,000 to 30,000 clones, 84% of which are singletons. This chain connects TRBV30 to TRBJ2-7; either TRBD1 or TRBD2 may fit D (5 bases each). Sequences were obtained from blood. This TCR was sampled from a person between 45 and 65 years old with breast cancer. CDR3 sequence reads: CAWSGGSGPYEQYF. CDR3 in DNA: TGTGCCTGGAGTGGCGGGTCGGGACCATACGAGCAGTACTTC.